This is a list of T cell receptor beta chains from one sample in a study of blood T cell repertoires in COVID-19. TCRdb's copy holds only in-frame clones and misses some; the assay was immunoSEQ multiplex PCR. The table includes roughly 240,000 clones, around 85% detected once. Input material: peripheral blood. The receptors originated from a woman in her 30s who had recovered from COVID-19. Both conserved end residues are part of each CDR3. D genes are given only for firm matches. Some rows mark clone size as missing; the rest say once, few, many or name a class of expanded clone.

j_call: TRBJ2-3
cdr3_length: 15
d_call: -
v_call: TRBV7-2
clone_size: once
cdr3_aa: CASSLKGRRTDTQYF
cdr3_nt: TGTGCCAGCAGCTTAAAGGGGAGGCGAACAGATACGCAGTATTTT

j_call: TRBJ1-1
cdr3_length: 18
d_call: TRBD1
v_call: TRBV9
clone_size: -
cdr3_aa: CASSQNPRTGDKNSVAFF
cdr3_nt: TGTGCCAGCAGTCAAAACCCGCGGACAGGGGATAAGAACTCCGTGGCTTTCTTT

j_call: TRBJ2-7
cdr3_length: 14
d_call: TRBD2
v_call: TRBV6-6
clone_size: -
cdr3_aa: CASSASGGMYEQYF
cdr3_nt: TGTGCCAGCAGCGCCAGCGGGGGGATGTACGAGCAGTACTTC

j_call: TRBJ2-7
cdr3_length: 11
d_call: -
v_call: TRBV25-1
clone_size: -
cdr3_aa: CASRTIAEQYF
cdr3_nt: TGTGCCAGCCGGACTATCGCCGAGCAGTACTTC

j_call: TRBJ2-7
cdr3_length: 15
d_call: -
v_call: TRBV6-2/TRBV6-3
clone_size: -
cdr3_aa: CASSYAGVLLTEQYF
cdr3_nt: TGTGCCAGCAGTTACGCCGGGGTTCTTCTCACCGAGCAGTACTTC

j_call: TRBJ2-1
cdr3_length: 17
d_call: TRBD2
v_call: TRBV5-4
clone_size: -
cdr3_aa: CASSHRASGGRYNEQFF
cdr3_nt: TGTGCCAGCAGCCACCGGGCTAGCGGGGGTCGATACAATGAGCAGTTCTTC

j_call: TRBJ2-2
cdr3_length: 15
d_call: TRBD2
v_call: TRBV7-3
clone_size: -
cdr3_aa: CASSPGTSGGRELFF
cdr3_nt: TGTGCCAGCAGCCCCGGGACTAGCGGGGGGCGGGAGCTGTTTTTT

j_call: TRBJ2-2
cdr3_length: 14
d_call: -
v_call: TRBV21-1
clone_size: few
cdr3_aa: CATSSREIVGELFF
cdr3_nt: TGTGCCACCAGTTCGAGGGAGATTGTGGGGGAGCTGTTTTTT

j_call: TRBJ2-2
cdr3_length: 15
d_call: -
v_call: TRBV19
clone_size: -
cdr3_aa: CASSSWAGNTGELFF
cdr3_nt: TGTGCCAGTAGTAGCTGGGCGGGGAACACCGGGGAGCTGTTTTTT

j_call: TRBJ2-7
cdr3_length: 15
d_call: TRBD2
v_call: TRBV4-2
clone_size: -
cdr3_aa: CASSQDTSGVDEQYF
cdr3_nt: TGTGCCAGCAGCCAAGACACTAGCGGGGTAGACGAGCAGTACTTC

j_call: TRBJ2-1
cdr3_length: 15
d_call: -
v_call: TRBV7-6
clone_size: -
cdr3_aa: CASSLAGIPINEQFF
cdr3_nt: TGTGCCAGCAGCTTAGCCGGGATCCCGATCAATGAGCAGTTCTTC

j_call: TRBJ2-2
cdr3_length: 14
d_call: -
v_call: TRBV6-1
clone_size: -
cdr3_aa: CASSYLAFTGELFF
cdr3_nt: TGTGCCAGCAGTTATTTAGCGTTTACCGGGGAGCTGTTTTTT

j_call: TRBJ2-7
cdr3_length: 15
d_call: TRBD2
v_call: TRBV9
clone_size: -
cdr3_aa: CASSVASLAGGEQYF
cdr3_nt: TGTGCCAGCAGCGTAGCTTCACTAGCGGGGGGTGAGCAGTACTTC

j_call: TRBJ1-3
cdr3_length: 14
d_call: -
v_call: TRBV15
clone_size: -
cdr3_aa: CATSRARGKDTIYF
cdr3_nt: TGTGCCACCAGCAGAGCAAGGGGGAAGGACACCATATATTTT

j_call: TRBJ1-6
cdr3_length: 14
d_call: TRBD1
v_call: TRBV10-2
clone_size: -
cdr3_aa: CASRAGTVSSPLHF
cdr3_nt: TGCGCCAGCAGGGCCGGGACAGTGAGTTCACCCCTCCACTTT

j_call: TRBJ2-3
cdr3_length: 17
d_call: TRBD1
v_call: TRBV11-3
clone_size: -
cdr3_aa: CASSLGQGAVGTDTQYF
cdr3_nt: TGTGCCAGCAGCTTGGGACAGGGGGCAGTGGGCACAGATACGCAGTATTTT

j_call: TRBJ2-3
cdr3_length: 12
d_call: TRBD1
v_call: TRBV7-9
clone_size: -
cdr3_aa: CASTQGVDTQYF
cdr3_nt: TGTGCCAGCACCCAGGGGGTCGATACGCAGTATTTT

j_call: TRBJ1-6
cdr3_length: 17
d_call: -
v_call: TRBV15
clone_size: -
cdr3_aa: CATSRDRRGSYNSPLHF
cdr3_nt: TGTGCCACCAGCAGAGATAGAAGGGGCTCCTATAATTCACCCCTCCACTTT

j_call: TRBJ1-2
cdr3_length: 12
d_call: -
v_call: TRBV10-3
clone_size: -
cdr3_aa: CAISGAGVGYTF
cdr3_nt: TGTGCCATCAGCGGGGCAGGGGTTGGCTACACCTTC

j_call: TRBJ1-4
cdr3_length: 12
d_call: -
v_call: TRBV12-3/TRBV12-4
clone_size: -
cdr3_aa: CASLGVHEKLFF
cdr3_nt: TGTGCCAGCTTAGGGGTTCATGAAAAACTGTTTTTT

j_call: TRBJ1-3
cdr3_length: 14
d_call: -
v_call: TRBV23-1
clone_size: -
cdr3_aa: CASSQLSEEGTIYF
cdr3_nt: TGCGCCAGCAGTCAATTAAGCGAGGAAGGCACCATATATTTT

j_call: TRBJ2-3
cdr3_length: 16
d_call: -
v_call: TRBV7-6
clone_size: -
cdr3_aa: CASSPYRDRGTDTQYF
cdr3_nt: TGTGCCAGCAGCCCGTACAGGGACCGCGGCACAGATACGCAGTATTTT

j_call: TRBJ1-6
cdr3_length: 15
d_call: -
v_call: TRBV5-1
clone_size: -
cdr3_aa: CASSFAGAHNSPLHF
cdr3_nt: TGCGCCAGCAGCTTTGCAGGGGCCCATAATTCACCCCTCCACTTT

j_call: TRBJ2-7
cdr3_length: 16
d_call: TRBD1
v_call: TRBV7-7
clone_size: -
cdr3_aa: CASSPLGQGASYEQYF
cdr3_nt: TGTGCCAGCAGCCCCCTAGGACAGGGGGCTTCCTACGAGCAGTACTTC

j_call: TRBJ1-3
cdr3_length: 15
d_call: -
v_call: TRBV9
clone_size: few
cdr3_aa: CASSVAPGARGSIYF
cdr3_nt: TGTGCCAGCAGCGTAGCCCCAGGGGCCCGCGGTTCCATATATTTT

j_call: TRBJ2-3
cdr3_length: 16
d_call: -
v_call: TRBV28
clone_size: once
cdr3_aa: CASSLGAGASTDTQYF
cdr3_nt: TGTGCCAGCAGTTTGGGTGCGGGGGCCAGCACAGATACGCAGTATTTT

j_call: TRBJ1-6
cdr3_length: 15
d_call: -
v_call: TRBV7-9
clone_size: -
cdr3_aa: CASSLGGRRDSPLHF
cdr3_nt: TGTGCCAGCAGCTTAGGGGGGCGTAGAGATTCACCCCTCCACTTT

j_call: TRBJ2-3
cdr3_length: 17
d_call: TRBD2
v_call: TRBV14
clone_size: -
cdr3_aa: CASSQDLLAGGFDTQYF
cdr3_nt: TGTGCCAGCAGCCAAGACCTCCTAGCGGGGGGTTTTGATACGCAGTATTTT

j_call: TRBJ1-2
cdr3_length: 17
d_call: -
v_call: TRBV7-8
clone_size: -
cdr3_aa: CASSISRGWQANYGYTF
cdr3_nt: TGTGCCAGCAGTATTAGTCGGGGTTGGCAAGCTAACTATGGCTACACCTTC

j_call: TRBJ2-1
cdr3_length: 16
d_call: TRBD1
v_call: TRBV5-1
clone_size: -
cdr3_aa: CASSWRMDRGDNEQFF
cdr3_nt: TGCGCCAGCAGCTGGCGCATGGACAGGGGGGACAATGAGCAGTTCTTC

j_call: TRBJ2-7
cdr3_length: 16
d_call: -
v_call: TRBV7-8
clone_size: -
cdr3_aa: CASSPFGRTLPYEQYF
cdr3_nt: TGTGCCAGCAGCCCCTTCGGAAGGACACTACCCTACGAGCAGTACTTC

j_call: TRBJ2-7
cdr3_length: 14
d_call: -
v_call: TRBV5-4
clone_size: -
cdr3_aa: CASSRRGGSYEQYF
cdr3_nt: TGTGCCAGCAGCCGGAGGGGGGGGTCCTACGAGCAGTACTTC

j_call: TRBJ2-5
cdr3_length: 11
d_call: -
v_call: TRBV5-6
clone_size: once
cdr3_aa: CASSSGETQYF
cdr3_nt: TGTGCCAGCAGCTCCGGGGAGACCCAGTACTTC

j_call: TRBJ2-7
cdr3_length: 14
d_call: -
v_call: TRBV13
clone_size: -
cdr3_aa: CASRPRTASYEQYF
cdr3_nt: TGTGCCAGCAGGCCTAGGACAGCTTCCTACGAGCAGTACTTC

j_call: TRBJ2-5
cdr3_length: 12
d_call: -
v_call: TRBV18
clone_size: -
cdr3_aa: CASLAGSETQYF
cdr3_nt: TGTGCCAGCCTAGCTGGGTCAGAGACCCAGTACTTC

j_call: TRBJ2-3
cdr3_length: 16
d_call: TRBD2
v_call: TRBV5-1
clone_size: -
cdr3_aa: CASSLGGGSTTDTQYF
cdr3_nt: TGCGCCAGCAGCTTGGGCGGGGGGTCCACCACAGATACGCAGTATTTT

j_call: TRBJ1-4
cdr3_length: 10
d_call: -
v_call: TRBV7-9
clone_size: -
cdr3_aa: CAIAGEKLFF
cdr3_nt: TGTGCCATCGCGGGTGAAAAACTGTTTTTT

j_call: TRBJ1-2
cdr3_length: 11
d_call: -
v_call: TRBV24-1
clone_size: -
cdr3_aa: CATSDEYGYTF
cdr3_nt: TGTGCCACCAGTGATGAGTATGGCTACACCTTC

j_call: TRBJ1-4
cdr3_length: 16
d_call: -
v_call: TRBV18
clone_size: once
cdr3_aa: CASSPLTGRTNEKLFF
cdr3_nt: TGTGCCAGCTCACCCCTTACAGGGCGCACTAATGAAAAACTGTTTTTT

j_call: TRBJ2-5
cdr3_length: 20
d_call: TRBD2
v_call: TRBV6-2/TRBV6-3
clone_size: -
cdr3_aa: CASSYPRTSGGGHLQETQYF
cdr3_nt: TGTGCCAGCAGTTACCCGAGGACTAGCGGGGGGGGGCACCTCCAAGAGACCCAGTACTTC

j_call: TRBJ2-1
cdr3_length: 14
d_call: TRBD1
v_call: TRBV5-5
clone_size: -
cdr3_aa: CASTEGTGRFEQFF
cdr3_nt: TGTGCCAGCACCGAGGGGACAGGGCGGTTTGAGCAGTTCTTC

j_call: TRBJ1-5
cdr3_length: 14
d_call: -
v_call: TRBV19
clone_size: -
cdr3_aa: CASSSRDSNQPQHF
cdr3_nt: TGTGCCAGTAGTAGCAGGGATAGCAATCAGCCCCAGCATTTT

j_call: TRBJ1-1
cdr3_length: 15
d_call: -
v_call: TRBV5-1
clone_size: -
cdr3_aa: CASSLGVLENTEAFF
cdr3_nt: TGCGCCAGCAGCTTGGGCGTATTAGAGAACACTGAAGCTTTCTTT

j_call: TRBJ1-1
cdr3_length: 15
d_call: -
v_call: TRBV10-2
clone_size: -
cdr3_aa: CASSELGHLNTEAFF
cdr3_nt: TGCGCCAGCAGTGAGCTGGGACACCTAAACACTGAAGCTTTCTTT

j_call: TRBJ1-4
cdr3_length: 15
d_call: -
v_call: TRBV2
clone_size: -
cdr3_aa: CASSDEGMANEKLFF
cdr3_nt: TGTGCCAGCAGTGACGAGGGCATGGCTAATGAAAAACTGTTTTTT

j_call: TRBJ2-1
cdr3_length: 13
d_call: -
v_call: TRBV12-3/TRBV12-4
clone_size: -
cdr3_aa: CASSSGHLNEQFF
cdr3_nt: TGTGCCAGCAGTTCCGGACATTTGAATGAGCAGTTCTTC

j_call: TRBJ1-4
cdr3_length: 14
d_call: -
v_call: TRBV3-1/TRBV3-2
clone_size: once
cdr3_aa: CASTPTNLGEKLFF
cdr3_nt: TGTGCCAGCACCCCTACAAACCTGGGCGAAAAACTGTTTTTT